This T cell receptor beta chain was observed in a study of T cell changes during pregnancy in multiple sclerosis. CDR1 is SGHKS, CDR2 YYEKEE, per germline (reference sequence). The CDR3 contains 15 residues. After removal of 1 base from V and 9 bases from J, the junction contained 9 bases not matched to a gene. TCRdb's copy holds only in-frame clones and misses some; the assay was immunoSEQ multiplex PCR. This table holds roughly 40,000 clones, 90% found once. This chain uses TRBV5-5 with TRBJ2-1; 8 nucleotides agree with TRBD2. The specimen comprised CD4+ T cells from peripheral blood mononuclear cells, sampled in the third trimester of pregnancy. The clonotype originates from a female donor with multiple sclerosis, enrolled in a pregnancy study. CDR3 sequence reads: CASSLPAGVRGEQFF. The CDR3 DNA is TGTGCCAGCAGCTTGCCAGCGGGAGTTAGGGGTGAGCAGTTCTTC.